This TCR beta chain was sequenced for a study of early T cells in non-severe SARS-CoV-2 infection. As for the study in general: The chains were unpaired, and the sequenced material was bulk RNA from unsorted whole blood.

Germline CDR1 DFQATT, CDR2 SNEGSKA (reference sequence). Trimming cost V 0 bases and J 4 bases; bases outside gene matches: 7. CDR3 length: 15 residues. This clonotype was seen repeatedly, ten times or more. In TCRdb, the 5' RACE reads were re-called with MiXCR into one record per CDR3 protein. The sample has tens of thousands of distinct CDR3 sequences, roughly 4% seen once. The sample consisted of whole blood. The clonotype originates from an adult who was a healthcare worker with PCR-confirmed SARS-CoV-2 infection or an uninfected control (not recorded which). The chain joins TRBV20-1 to TRBJ2-3, with 7 bases matching TRBD2. The CDR3 DNA follows: TGCAGTGCTAGAGAACTGGGTAGCGGGCCAGATACGCAGTATTTT. Translated: CSARELGSGPDTQYF.